Presented here are 8 T cell receptor beta chains from one specimen sequenced in a study of blood T cell repertoires in COVID-19. This table comes from immunoSEQ multiplex PCR, and its TCRdb copy is limited to in-frame clones, with some not included. The data contain roughly 150,000 clones, about 82% of them singletons. The sequenced sample was PBMCs or T cells enriched from blood (not recorded which). These receptors were collected from a woman between 35 and 50 years old who had recovered from COVID-19.

The J gene is TRBJ2-1, the V gene TRBV7-8; 15 nucleotides agree with TRBD2. V dropped 5 bases and J dropped 8; count of bases not matched to a gene: 4. CDR1 SGHVS and CDR2 FQNEAQ come from the germline V gene. CDR3 length: 15 residues. The CDR3 coding sequence is TGTGCCAGCAGCCTACGGACTAGCGGGGGGGATGAGCAGTTCTTC. It encodes CASSLRTSGGDEQFF.

J is TRBJ2-3 and V is TRBV5-6; D gene unclear. Germline V gene lookup returns CDR1 SGHDT and CDR2 YYEEEE. The CDR3 runs to 13 residues. V lost 3 bases and J 3 bases, leaving 8 bases between the germline ends. CDR3 coding DNA: TGTGCCAGCAGCTATGGTGAGACAGATACGCAGTATTTT. Protein sequence: CASSYGETDTQYF.

The chain employs TRBV3-1 (or the pseudogene TRBV3-2) and TRBJ1-2; D call uncertain. With 4 bases removed from V and 3 bases from J, the gap between germline ends came to 9 bases. The CDR3 runs 13 residues. Germline CDR1 is LGHDT and CDR2 is YNNKEL (reference sequence). CDR3 sequence (DNA): TGTGCCAGCAGCCCAGAACAGTACTATGGCTACACCTTC. This sequence encodes CASSPEQYYGYTF.

The chain has TRBV30 and TRBJ1-1, with TRBD1 matching over 10 bases. CDR1 and CDR2 from the germline V gene are GTSNPN and SVGIG (reference sequence). After removal of 0 bases from V and 1 base from J, the junction contained 5 bases not matched to a gene. CDR3 length: 16 amino acids. The CDR3 sequence is CAWSVERTGGNTEAFF. The CDR3 DNA reads TGTGCCTGGAGTGTGGAGAGGACAGGGGGGAACACTGAAGCTTTCTTT. Variable domain in full (rest from reference TRBV30 and TRBJ1-1): SQTIHQWPATLVQPVGSPLSLECTVEGTSNPNLYWYRQAAGRGLQLLFYSVGIGQISSEVPQNLSASRPQDRQFILSSKKLLLSDSGFYLCAWSVERTGGNTEAFFGQGTRLTVV.

This clone was observed a handful of times. The chain is built from TRBV5-1 and TRBJ2-7; 8 bases map to TRBD1. In germline, CDR1 is SGHRS, CDR2 YFSETQ. After removal of 0 bases from V and 4 bases from J, the junction contained 6 bases not matched to a gene. The length of the CDR3 is 15 residues. As DNA, the CDR3 is TGCGCCAGCAGCTTGGGACCGGGACAGGCTTACGAGCAGTACTTC. It codes for CASSLGPGQAYEQYF.

The chain employs TRBV3-1 (or the pseudogene TRBV3-2) and TRBJ1-2; D might be TRBD1 (6 bases). The V gene lost 1 base and the J gene lost 4 bases, with 7 bases spanning the gap. Germline V gene lookup returns CDR1 LGHDT and CDR2 YNNKEL (reference sequence). The CDR3 consists of 13 residues. The CDR3 here is CASSQAGVYGYTF. In DNA form, the CDR3 reads TGTGCCAGCAGCCAAGCAGGGGTCTATGGCTACACCTTC.

This chain joins TRBV30 and TRBJ1-3; D gene unclear. Per germline, CDR1 GTSNPN and CDR2 SVGIG (reference sequence). V lost 2 bases, J lost 4 bases, and 9 bases lay in between. This CDR3 is built from 13 residues. The CDR3 nucleotides are TGTGCCTGGAGTTTTGAACAAGGAAACACCATATATTTT. Translated: CAWSFEQGNTIYF. The whole variable domain, remainder taken from reference TRBV30 and TRBJ1-3, is SQTIHQWPATLVQPVGSPLSLECTVEGTSNPNLYWYRQAAGRGLQLLFYSVGIGQISSEVPQNLSASRPQDRQFILSSKKLLLSDSGFYLCAWSFEQGNTIYFGEGSWLTVV.

The V and J genes are TRBV11-2 and TRBJ2-1; D may be TRBD1 (6 bases). The germline V gene has CDR1 SGHAT and CDR2 FQNNGV. The CDR3 is 17 amino acids. The V end was cut by 3 bases, the J end by 5 bases, with 20 bases between. The chain's CDR3 is CASSLGYREVTDNEQFF. CDR3 coding DNA: TGTGCCAGCAGCTTGGGATACAGGGAAGTAACCGACAATGAGCAGTTCTTC.